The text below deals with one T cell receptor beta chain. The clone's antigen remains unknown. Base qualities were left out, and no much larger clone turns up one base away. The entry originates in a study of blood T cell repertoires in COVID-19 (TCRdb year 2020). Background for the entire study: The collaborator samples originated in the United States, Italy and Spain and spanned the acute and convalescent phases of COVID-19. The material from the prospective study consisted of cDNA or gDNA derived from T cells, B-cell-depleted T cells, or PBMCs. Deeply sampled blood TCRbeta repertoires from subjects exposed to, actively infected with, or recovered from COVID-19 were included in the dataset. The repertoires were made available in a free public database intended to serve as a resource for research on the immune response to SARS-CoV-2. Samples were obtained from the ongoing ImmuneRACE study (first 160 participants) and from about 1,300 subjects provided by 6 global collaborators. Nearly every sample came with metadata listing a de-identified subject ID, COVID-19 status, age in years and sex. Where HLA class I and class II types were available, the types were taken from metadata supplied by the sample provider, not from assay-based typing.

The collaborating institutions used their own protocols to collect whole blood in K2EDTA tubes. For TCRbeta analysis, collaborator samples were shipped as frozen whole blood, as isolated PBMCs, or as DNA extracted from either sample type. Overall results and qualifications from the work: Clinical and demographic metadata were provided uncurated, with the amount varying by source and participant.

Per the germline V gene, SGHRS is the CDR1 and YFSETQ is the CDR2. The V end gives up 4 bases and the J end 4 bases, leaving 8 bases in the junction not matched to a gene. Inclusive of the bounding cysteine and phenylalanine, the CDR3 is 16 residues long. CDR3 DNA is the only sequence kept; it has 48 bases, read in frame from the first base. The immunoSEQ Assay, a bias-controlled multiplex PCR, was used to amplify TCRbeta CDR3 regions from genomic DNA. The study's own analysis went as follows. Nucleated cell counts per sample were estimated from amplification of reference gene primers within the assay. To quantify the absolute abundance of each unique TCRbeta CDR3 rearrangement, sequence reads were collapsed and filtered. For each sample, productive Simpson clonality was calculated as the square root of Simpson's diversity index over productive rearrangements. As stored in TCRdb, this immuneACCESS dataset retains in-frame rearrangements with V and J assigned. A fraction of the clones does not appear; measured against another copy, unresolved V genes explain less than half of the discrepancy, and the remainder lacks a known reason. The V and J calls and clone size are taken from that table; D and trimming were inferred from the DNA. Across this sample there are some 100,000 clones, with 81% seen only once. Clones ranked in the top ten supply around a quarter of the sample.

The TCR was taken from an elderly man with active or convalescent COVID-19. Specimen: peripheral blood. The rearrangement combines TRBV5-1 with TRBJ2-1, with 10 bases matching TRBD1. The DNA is TGCGCCAGCAGCCCTTCCGGGACAGGGGATTACAATGAGCAGTTCTTC. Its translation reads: CASSPSGTGDYNEQFF.